A single T cell receptor beta chain is shown here with its context. This table comes from immunoSEQ multiplex PCR, and its TCRdb copy is limited to in-frame clones, with some not included. The sample lists more than 60,000 clones; 87% were seen once. This sample is part of a study of technical replicates of blood from a few donors. Specimen: PBMCs. This TCR was sampled from a human donor in good health. Some clones in this sample may be carry-over from other donors' samples.

The DNA for the CDR3 is TGTGCCAGCAGTGAACAGCTAAACATTCAGTACTTC. Amino acids: CASSEQLNIQYF. The chain uses TRBV6-4 and TRBJ2-4; no reliable D call. The V end was cut by 3 bases, the J end by 6 bases, with 6 bases between. The germline V gene encodes CDR1 MRHNA and CDR2 SNTAGT. The CDR3 consists of 12 residues.